This record concerns one T cell receptor beta chain sequence. What it binds is not known. The repertoire was sequenced with immunoSEQ multiplex PCR; TCRdb's copy has only in-frame clones and lacks some. The table includes about 130,000 clones, 85% to 90% detected once. This specimen belongs to a study of cytomegalovirus exposure and HLA in healthy donors. The junction had 6 bases not matched to a gene; V was cut back by 7 bases and J by 6 bases. The CDR3 sequence is 14 residues long. CDR1 and CDR2 (germline): LNHDA, SQIVND (reference sequence). Study-wide findings and caveats: In the 130 or so validation repertoires, a later analysis found that first-cohort TCR clusters tended to co-occur. Reportedly, cytomegalovirus status was diagnosed with high sensitivity and specificity.

These donors were members of the roughly 120-subject validation cohort, a group separate from the roughly 670-subject first cohort. The TCR originated in a woman in her thirties in good health and CMV-seropositive. The rearrangement links TRBV19 to TRBJ1-6; TRBD1 aligns across 7 bases. The source material was PBMCs. Here the CDR3 DNA reads TGTGCCAGTAAGGGAGGACAGGCTAATTCACCCCTCCACTTT. Translating it yields CASKGGQANSPLHF. Complete variable domain (other parts from reference TRBV19 and TRBJ1-6): DGGITQSPKYLFRKEGQNVTLSCEQNLNHDAMYWYRQDPGQGLRLIYYSQIVNDFQKGDIAEGYSVSREKKESFPLTVTSAQKNPTAFYLCASKGGQANSPLHFGNGTRLTVT.